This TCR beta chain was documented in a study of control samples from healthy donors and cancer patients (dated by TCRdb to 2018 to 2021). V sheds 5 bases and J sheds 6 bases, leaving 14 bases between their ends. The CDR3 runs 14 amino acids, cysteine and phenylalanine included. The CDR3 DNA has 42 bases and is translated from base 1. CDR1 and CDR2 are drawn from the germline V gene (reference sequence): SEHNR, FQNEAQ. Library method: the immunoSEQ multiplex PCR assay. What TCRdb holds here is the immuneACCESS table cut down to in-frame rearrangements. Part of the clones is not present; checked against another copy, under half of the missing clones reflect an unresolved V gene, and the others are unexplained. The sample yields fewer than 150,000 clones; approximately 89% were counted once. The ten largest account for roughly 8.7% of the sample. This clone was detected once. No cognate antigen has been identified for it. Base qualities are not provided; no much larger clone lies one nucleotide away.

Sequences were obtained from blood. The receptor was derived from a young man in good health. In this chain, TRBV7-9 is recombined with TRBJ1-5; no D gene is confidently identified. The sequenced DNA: TGTGCCAGCAGCACCCTTATAGCAACTCAGCCCCAGCATTTT. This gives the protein CASSTLIATQPQHF.